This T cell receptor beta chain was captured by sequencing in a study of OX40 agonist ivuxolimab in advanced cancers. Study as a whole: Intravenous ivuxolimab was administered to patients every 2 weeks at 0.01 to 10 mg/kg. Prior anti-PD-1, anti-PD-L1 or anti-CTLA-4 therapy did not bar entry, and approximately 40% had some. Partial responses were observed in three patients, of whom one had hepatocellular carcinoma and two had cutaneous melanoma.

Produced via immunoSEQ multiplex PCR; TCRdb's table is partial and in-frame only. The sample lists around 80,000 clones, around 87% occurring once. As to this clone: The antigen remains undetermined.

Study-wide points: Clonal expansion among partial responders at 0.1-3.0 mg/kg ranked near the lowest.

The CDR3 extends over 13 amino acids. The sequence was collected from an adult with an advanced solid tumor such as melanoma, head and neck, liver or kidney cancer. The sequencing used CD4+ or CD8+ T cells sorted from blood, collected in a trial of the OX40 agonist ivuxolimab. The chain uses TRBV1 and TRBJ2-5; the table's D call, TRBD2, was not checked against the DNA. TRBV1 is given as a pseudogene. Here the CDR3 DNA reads TGCACCAGCAGACGACCCTTAGCAGAGACCCAGTACTTC. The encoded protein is CTSRRPLAETQYF.